This T cell receptor beta chain was identified during a study of CD8+CD57+ T cells in acquired aplastic anemia. Study overall: The DNA of sorted CD4+ and CD8+ cells averaged around 3 ug. Study conclusions and caveats: Controls did not differ significantly from patients in CD8+ Simpson's diversity. There were over 25 CD8+ CDR3 sequences that occurred in both patients and controls.

There are 15 residues in the CDR3. The ends were cut back, 0 bases at V and 1 base at J, with 12 bases in the middle. Germline V gives CDR1 SQVTM, CDR2 ANQGSEA. It was patients with CD8+CD57+ cell expansion by flow cytometry who were chosen for sequencing. Prior therapy had not been administered to any patient at the time of blood sampling. Of note for this clonotype: Its specificity is not known.

The study profiled TCR beta VDJ and CDR3 using genomic DNA as template. TCRdb re-called the reads with MiXCR, one entry per CDR3 protein. Found here are around 190,000 distinct CDR3 sequences, approximately 48% of them singletons; the top ten hold over 10%. This receptor was obtained from a human donor with aplastic anemia. J is TRBJ1-1 and V is TRBV29-1; D is possibly TRBD1 (5 bases). The specimen was sorted CD4+, CD8+, or CD8+CD57+ T cells (not recorded which) from PBMCs. This CDR3 is CSVEDFGRANTEAFF. CDR3 nucleotides: TGCAGCGTTGAAGATTTTGGCAGGGCGAACACTGAAGCTTTCTTT.